Each of the 27 T cell receptor beta chains below was sequenced from the same sample in a study of T-cell reconstitution after alpha-beta-depleted transplantation in children. The library targeted TCRbeta and was prepared with unique molecular identifiers. From the PCR reads, TCRdb called clonotypes with MiXCR, one entry per CDR3 protein. The table lists about 240,000 distinct CDR3 sequences, 12% of them singletons. Here the sequenced sample was PBMCs from the stem cell graft donor, taken from the stem cell graft. These receptors came from a human donor who donated a stem cell graft to a child with acute lymphoblastic leukemia.

Ten or more counts support this clonotype. The V and J genes are TRBV7-9 and TRBJ1-3; D unclear. The CDR3 spans 11 residues. With 5 bases removed from V and 9 bases from J, the gap between germline ends came to 8 bases. From germline, CDR1 is SEHNR and CDR2 FQNEAQ (reference sequence). The CDR3 reads CASSPVFTIYF. DNA for the CDR3: TGTGCCAGCAGCCCCGTTTTCACCATATATTTT.

This clonotype was observed many times. The V and J genes are TRBV28 and TRBJ1-2; D is perhaps TRBD1 (6 bases). This CDR3 has 14 residues. The germline CDR1 and CDR2 sequences are MDHEN and SYDVKM. V lost 4 bases and J lost 2, with 11 bases in between. CDR3 sequence: CASSSQGMNYGYTF. Written as DNA, the CDR3 is TGTGCCAGCAGTTCCCAGGGGATGAACTATGGCTACACCTTC.

This clonotype was recorded at least ten times. V gene TRBV20-1 combines with J gene TRBJ1-5; perhaps TRBD1 as D (5 bases). Germline CDR1 and CDR2: DFQATT and SNEGSKA (reference sequence). The CDR3 has 13 residues. V lost 1 base and J 7 bases, leaving 11 bases between the germline ends. The CDR3 nucleotides read TGCAGTGCTAGAGTGGAGCGGGGCCAGCCCCAGCATTTT. It is translated as CSARVERGQPQHF.

This clonotype was counted ten times or more. The chain carries TRBV4-3 and TRBJ2-7; TRBD2 matches at 8 bases. V lost 1 base, J lost 2 bases, and 10 bases stayed unmatched. The CDR3 is made up of 17 amino acids. Germline V gene sequence: CDR1 LGHNA, CDR2 YSLEER. CDR3 sequence reads: CASSQGFSGMNPYEQYF. DNA for the CDR3: TGCGCCAGCAGCCAAGGGTTTAGCGGGATGAATCCCTACGAGCAGTACTTC.

This clonotype was seen at least ten times. The chain joins TRBV7-2 to TRBJ1-6, with 7 bases lining up with TRBD1. This CDR3 is built from 14 residues. Germline CDR1 is SGHTA and CDR2 is FQGNSA. V shed 4 bases and J 7 bases; nucleotides not matched to a gene: 4. The CDR3 region is CASSSRQGNSPLHF. CDR3 in DNA: TGTGCCAGCAGCTCTAGACAGGGAAATTCACCCCTCCACTTT.

This clonotype was detected ten times or more. This chain joins TRBV29-1 and TRBJ2-1, with 9 positions matching TRBD1. Germline V lookup: CDR1 SQVTM, CDR2 ANQGSEA. This CDR3 has 16 amino acids. The V segment lost 6 bases and the J segment 7 bases; nucleotides outside the gene matches: 16. The CDR3: CSVKGVRGDRENEQFF. The CDR3 DNA follows: TGCAGCGTCAAAGGAGTTAGGGGGGACAGGGAAAATGAGCAGTTCTTC.

This clonotype has a count of ten or more. This chain connects TRBV20-1 to TRBJ2-7; D assignment may be TRBD1 or TRBD2 (5 bases each). Germline V gene data show CDR1 as DFQATT and CDR2 as SNEGSKA (reference sequence). The CDR3 consists of 15 residues. With 0 bases removed from V and 4 bases from J, the gap between germline ends came to 16 bases. The CDR3 here is CSARDNPGRLYEQYF. The CDR3 bases are TGCAGTGCTAGAGATAACCCGGGACGTCTGTACGAGCAGTACTTC.

The chain couples TRBV20-1 to TRBJ2-2; TRBD1 matches 10 bases. Per the germline V gene, CDR1 is DFQATT and CDR2 is SNEGSKA (reference sequence). The CDR3 extends over 14 amino acids. After removal of 6 bases from V and 4 bases from J, the junction contained 5 bases not matched to a gene. The CDR3 coding sequence is TGCAGTGCGGCGGACAGGGGGGGCACCGGGGAGCTGTTTTTT. Protein sequence: CSAADRGGTGELFF.

This clonotype occurred many times. The rearrangement links TRBV25-1 to TRBJ1-3; the D is unclear. Germline lookup yields CDR1 MGHDK and CDR2 SYGVNS. The V end lost 3 bases, the J end lost 0 bases, and 12 bases lay between the germline ends. The CDR3 totals 16 residues. The CDR3 region is CASSDSDVFSGNTIYF. The CDR3 region has the DNA TGTGCCAGCAGTGATTCGGACGTTTTCTCTGGAAACACCATATATTTT.

The sample holds a few counts of this clonotype. V and J are TRBV20-1 and TRBJ2-3; 12 bases line up with TRBD1. Trimming took 3 bases from V and 4 from J; bases not matched to a gene: 5. This CDR3 is 15 amino acids long. The germline gives CDR1 DFQATT, CDR2 SNEGSKA (reference sequence). The CDR3 nucleotides are TGCAGTGCTAGCGGGGACAGGGGGCTCCCAGATACGCAGTATTTT. It specifies CSASGDRGLPDTQYF.

This clonotype has only one observation. The chain uses TRBV6-2 or TRBV6-3 and TRBJ1-1, with 10 bases fitting TRBD1. J gave up 4 bases and V 5 bases, and 10 bases lay outside the gene matches. This CDR3 contains 16 residues. Germline CDR1 and CDR2: MNHEY and SVGEGT. This chain's CDR3 is CASSPSGQGETTEAFF. In DNA form, the CDR3 reads TGTGCCAGCAGTCCCTCTGGACAGGGGGAGACCACTGAAGCTTTCTTT.

At least ten counts were recorded for this clonotype. The chain carries TRBV18 and TRBJ1-1, with TRBD1 identical over 8 bases. Per germline, CDR1 KGHSH and CDR2 LQKENI. The CDR3 extends over 13 amino acids. V lost 5 bases and J lost 7; bases outside the gene matches: 6. The CDR3 loop is CASSTSTGDEAFF. For the CDR3, the DNA is TGTGCCAGCTCAACCTCGACAGGGGATGAAGCTTTCTTT.

This clonotype was seen ten or more times. This rearrangement joins TRBV4-2 to TRBJ2-5, with no clear D. CDR1 and CDR2 from the germline V gene are LGHNA and YNFKEQ. The CDR3 has 14 amino acids. Trimming pared 4 bases from V and 3 bases from J, leaving 12 bases between. CDR3 loop: CASSPFLREETQYF. DNA for the CDR3: TGTGCCAGCAGCCCCTTCTTAAGGGAAGAGACCCAGTACTTC.

This clonotype was counted many times. V is TRBV29-1 and J is TRBJ1-1; D is possibly TRBD1 (5 bases). The CDR3 covers 13 residues. Trimming shortened V by 4 bases and J by 12 bases, and 21 bases separated the two germline ends. Looked up from germline, CDR1 is SQVTM and CDR2 is ANQGSEA. As DNA, the CDR3 is TGCAGCGTTGCGGGGGATGGAACTATGAAAACTTTCTTT. It yields the protein CSVAGDGTMKTFF.

This clonotype was counted ten times or more. J is TRBJ2-3 and V is TRBV3-1; D unresolved. In germline, CDR1 is LGHDT, CDR2 YNNKEL (reference sequence). The CDR3 extends over 12 amino acids. V lost 6 bases, J lost 4 bases, and 8 bases lay in between. The CDR3 nucleotides read TGTGCCAGCAGTATCGCCCCAGATACGCAGTATTTT. It is translated as CASSIAPDTQYF.

This clonotype was detected many times. This chain joins TRBV5-1 and TRBJ2-3; 7 bases line up with TRBD1. V shed 4 bases, J shed 1 base, and the junction held 3 bases outside the gene matches. This CDR3 region has 14 residues. CDR1 is SGHRS, CDR2 YFSETQ, per germline. The CDR3 region has the DNA TGCGCCAGCAGCAGGGACAGCGGCACAGATACGCAGTATTTT. It encodes CASSRDSGTDTQYF.

This rearrangement joins TRBV7-9 to TRBJ2-1, with 10 bases lining up with TRBD2. Germline CDR1 and CDR2: SEHNR and FQNEAQ (reference sequence). This CDR3 contains 16 residues. Trimming removed 7 bases from V and 0 bases from J; junction bases left unmatched: 6. The CDR3 sequence: CASTYTSGDSYNEQFF. DNA of the CDR3: TGTGCCAGCACCTACACTAGCGGGGACTCCTACAATGAGCAGTTCTTC.

This clonotype was recorded many times. This chain joins TRBV5-1 and TRBJ2-7; 7 nucleotides match TRBD2. Germline V CDR1 and CDR2: SGHRS, YFSETQ. The CDR3 has 12 amino acids. With 5 bases clipped from V and 2 bases from J, the junction kept 1 base outside the gene matches. The CDR3 DNA reads TGCGCCAGCAGGCGGGGGACCTACGAGCAGTACTTC. Its translation is CASRRGTYEQYF.

This chain joins TRBV6-4 and TRBJ2-3; 8 bases align to TRBD2. After removal of 7 bases from V and 4 bases from J, the junction contained 13 bases not matched to a gene. The CDR3 runs 16 residues. Looked up from germline, CDR1 is MRHNA and CDR2 is SNTAGT. In nucleotides, the CDR3 is TGTGCCAGCATTGGCTCGGGTAGCGGGGTGCCAGATACGCAGTATTTT. Protein product: CASIGSGSGVPDTQYF.

This clonotype has a count of ten or more. This chain uses TRBV5-6 with TRBJ1-5; the D is unclear. V was pared by 2 bases and J by 5 bases, with 8 bases between. The length of the CDR3 is 13 residues. Germline CDR1 and CDR2: SGHDT and YYEEEE. CDR3 amino acids: CASSLGGHQPQHF. CDR3 coding DNA: TGTGCCAGCAGCTTAGGCGGACATCAGCCCCAGCATTTT. The full variable domain, in which reference TRBV5-6 and TRBJ1-5 provide the parts outside the CDR3, is DAGVTQSPTHLIKTRGQQVTLRCSPKSGHDTVSWYQQALGQGPQFIFQYYEEEERQRGNFPDRFSGHQFPNYSSELNVNALLLGDSALYLCASSLGGHQPQHFGDGTRLSIL.

About this clonotype: Given a much more abundant clone one base away, this may be a read error. The CDR3 DNA sequence: TGTGCCAGCAGCGTCTCGGAAGGGGGACAAACCTATGGCTACACCTTC. Encoded protein: CASSVSEGGQTYGYTF. The chain recombines TRBV9 with TRBJ1-2; a weak D match, TRBD1 (6 bases). The CDR3 covers 16 residues. Looked up from germline, CDR1 is SGDLS and CDR2 is YYNGEE. Trimming removed 2 bases from V and 4 bases from J, with 18 bases in between.

This clonotype was seen repeatedly, ten times or more. This chain joins TRBV14 and TRBJ1-2; D is possibly TRBD1 (5 bases). The germline CDR1 and CDR2 sequences are SGHDN and FVKESK. Trimming shortened V by 0 bases and J by 5 bases, and 19 bases separated the two germline ends. The CDR3 runs to 17 residues. As DNA, the CDR3 is TGTGCCAGCAGCCAAGATCGGTCCGGGGGGTCACGATATGGCTACACCTTC. Translating gives CASSQDRSGGSRYGYTF.

In this sample, this clonotype turned up many times. The V gene is TRBV28, the J gene TRBJ2-7; TRBD1 matches 9 bases. Germline CDR1 and CDR2: MDHEN and SYDVKM. CDR3 length: 14 residues. Trimming cost V 9 bases and J 3 bases; bases outside gene matches: 9. The DNA of the CDR3 is TGTGCCAGTATCACAGGGGGCCAAAGCTACGAGCAGTACTTC. This encodes CASITGGQSYEQYF. Full variable domain (remainder filled in from reference TRBV28 and TRBJ2-7): DVKVTQSSRYLVKRTGEKVFLECVQDMDHENMFWYRQDPGLGLRLIYFSYDVKMKEKGDIPEGYSVSREKKERFSLILESASTNQTSMYLCASITGGQSYEQYFGPGTRLTVT.

This clonotype was counted at least ten times. V usage is TRBV20-1 and J usage is TRBJ2-7, with 7 bases lining up with TRBD1. J gave up 3 bases and V 1 base, and 6 bases lay outside the gene matches. The CDR3 runs to 14 residues. Germline V gene data show CDR1 as DFQATT and CDR2 as SNEGSKA (reference sequence). CDR3: CSARGETGFYEQYF. CDR3 DNA: TGCAGTGCTAGAGGTGAGACAGGGTTCTACGAGCAGTACTTC.

As concerns this clonotype: A much more abundant neighbour one base away suggests this may be a read error. The genes are TRBV20-1 and TRBJ1-2, with a weak D call TRBD1 (5 bases). Germline assignment: CDR1 DFQATT and CDR2 SNEGSKA (reference sequence). V lost 6 bases to trimming and J lost 0 bases, with 11 bases between them. This CDR3 contains 13 residues. Here the CDR3 DNA reads TGCAGTGCCAGGGTTCCTGCTAACTATGGCTACACCTTC. It is translated as CSARVPANYGYTF.

This clonotype has a count of ten or more. The V call is TRBV7-2, the J call TRBJ2-3; D unclear. The length of the CDR3 is 13 residues. From germline, CDR1 is SGHTA and CDR2 FQGNSA. V shed 3 bases and J shed 4 bases, with 8 bases lying between them. The DNA for the CDR3 is TGTGCCAGCAGCTTTATTGGGGCAGATACGCAGTATTTT. Protein product: CASSFIGADTQYF.

There are many counts of this clonotype. The chain carries TRBV18 and TRBJ1-2; 7 nucleotides agree with TRBD1. Germline CDR1 and CDR2: KGHSH and LQKENI. V lost 3 bases and J lost 6; bases outside the gene matches: 4. The CDR3 contains 13 residues. The DNA of the CDR3 is TGTGCCAGCTCACCCGGACAGGATCATGGCTACACCTTC. It encodes CASSPGQDHGYTF. Looking up the rest from reference TRBV18 and TRBJ1-2 gives the full variable domain: NAGVMQNPRHLVRRRGQEARLRCSPMKGHSHVYWYRQLPEEGLKFMVYLQKENIIDESGMPKERFSAEFPKEGPSILRIQQVVRGDSAAYFCASSPGQDHGYTFGSGTRLTVV.